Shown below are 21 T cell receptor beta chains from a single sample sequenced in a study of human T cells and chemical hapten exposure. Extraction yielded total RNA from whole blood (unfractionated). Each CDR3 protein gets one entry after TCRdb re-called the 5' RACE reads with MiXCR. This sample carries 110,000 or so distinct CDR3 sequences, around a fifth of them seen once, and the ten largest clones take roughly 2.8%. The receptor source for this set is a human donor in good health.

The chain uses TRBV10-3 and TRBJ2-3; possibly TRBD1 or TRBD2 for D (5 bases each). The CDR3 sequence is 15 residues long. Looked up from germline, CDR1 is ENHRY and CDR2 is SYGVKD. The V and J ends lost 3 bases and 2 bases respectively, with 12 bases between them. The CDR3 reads CAISEPGTTTDTQYF. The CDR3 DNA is TGTGCCATCAGTGAACCAGGGACCACCACAGATACGCAGTATTTT.

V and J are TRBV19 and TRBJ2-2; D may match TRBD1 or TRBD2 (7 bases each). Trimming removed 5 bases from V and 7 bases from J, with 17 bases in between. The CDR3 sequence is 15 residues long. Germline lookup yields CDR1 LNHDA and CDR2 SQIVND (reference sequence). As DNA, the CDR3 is TGTGCCAGTAGTCCCACAGGGGCTAGCGGCGGGGAGCTGTTTTTT. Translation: CASSPTGASGGELFF.

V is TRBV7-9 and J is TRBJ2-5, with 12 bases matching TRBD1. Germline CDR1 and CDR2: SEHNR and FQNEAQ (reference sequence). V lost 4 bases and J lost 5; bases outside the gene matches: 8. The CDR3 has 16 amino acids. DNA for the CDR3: TGTGCCAGCAGCTACCCGGGACAGGGGGCAGGGGAGACCCAGTACTTC. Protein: CASSYPGQGAGETQYF.

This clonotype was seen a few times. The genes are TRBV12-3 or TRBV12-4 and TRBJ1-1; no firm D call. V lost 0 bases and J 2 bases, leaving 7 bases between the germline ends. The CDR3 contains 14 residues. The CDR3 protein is CASSLAGINTEAFF. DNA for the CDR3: TGTGCCAGCAGTTTAGCAGGGATCAACACTGAAGCTTTCTTT.

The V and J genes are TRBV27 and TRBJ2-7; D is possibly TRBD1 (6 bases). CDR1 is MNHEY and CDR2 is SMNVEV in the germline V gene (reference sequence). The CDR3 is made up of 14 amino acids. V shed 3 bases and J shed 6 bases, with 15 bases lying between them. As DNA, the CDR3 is TGTGCCAGCAGTTTGTACGGCAGGGGTGGCGAGCAGTACTTC. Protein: CASSLYGRGGEQYF.

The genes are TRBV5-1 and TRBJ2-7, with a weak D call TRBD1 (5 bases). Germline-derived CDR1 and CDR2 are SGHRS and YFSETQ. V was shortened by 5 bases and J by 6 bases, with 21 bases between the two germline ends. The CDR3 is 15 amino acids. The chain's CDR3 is CASRQGSDTLSEQYF. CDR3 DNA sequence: TGCGCCAGCAGGCAAGGTTCGGACACCCTCAGCGAGCAGTACTTC.

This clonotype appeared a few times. This CDR3 is CASSYSATRSYNEQFF. The CDR3 DNA is TGTGCCAGCAGTTACTCAGCCACGCGCTCCTACAATGAGCAGTTCTTC. V usage is TRBV6-6 and J usage is TRBJ2-1; D not certain. CDR3 length: 16 amino acids. V lost 0 bases and J lost 0, with 9 bases in between. CDR1 and CDR2 from the germline V gene are MNHNY and SVGAGI (reference sequence).

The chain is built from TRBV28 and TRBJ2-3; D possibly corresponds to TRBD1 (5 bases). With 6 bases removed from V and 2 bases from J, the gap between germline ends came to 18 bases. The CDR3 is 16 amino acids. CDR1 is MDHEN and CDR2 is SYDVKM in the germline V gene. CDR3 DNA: TGTGCCAGCAGCAAAATTGGACACCTTCCCACAGATACGCAGTATTTT. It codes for CASSKIGHLPTDTQYF.

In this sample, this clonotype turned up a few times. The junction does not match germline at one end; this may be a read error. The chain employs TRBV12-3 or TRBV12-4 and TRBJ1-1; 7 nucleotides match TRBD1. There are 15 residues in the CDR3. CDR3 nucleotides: TGTGTCAGCACGGGACAGACCCTAAAGAACACTGAAGCTTTCTTT. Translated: CVSTGQTLKNTEAFF.

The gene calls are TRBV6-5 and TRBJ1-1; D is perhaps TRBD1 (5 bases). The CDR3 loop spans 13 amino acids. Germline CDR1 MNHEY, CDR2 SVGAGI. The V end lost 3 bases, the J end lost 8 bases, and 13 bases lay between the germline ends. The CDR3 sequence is CASSYGAGGEAFF. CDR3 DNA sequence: TGTGCCAGCAGTTATGGGGCCGGAGGGGAAGCTTTCTTT.

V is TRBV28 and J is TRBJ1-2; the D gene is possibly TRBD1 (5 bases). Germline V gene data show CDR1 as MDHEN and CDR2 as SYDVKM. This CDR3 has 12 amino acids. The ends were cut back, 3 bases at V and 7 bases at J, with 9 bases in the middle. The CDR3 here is CASSFWDFGYTF. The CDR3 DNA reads TGTGCCAGCAGTTTTTGGGACTTTGGCTACACCTTC.

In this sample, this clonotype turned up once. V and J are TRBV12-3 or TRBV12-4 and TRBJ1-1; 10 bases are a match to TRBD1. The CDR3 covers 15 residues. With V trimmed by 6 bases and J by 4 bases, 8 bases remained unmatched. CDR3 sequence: CASSPRQGAATEAFF. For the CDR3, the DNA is TGTGCCAGCAGCCCCCGACAGGGGGCGGCCACTGAAGCTTTCTTT.

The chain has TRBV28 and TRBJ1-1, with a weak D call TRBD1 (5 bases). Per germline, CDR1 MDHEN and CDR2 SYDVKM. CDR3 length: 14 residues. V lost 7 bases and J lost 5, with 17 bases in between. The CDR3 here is CASTKVGRETEAFF. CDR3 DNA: TGTGCCAGCACCAAAGTGGGCAGGGAAACTGAAGCTTTCTTT.

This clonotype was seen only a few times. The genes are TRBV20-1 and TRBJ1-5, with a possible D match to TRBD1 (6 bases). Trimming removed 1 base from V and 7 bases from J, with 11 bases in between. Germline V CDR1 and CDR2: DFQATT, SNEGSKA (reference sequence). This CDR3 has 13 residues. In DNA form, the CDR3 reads TGCAGTGCTAGAGCTGGGGGCGGGCAGCCCCAGCATTTT. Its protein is CSARAGGGQPQHF.

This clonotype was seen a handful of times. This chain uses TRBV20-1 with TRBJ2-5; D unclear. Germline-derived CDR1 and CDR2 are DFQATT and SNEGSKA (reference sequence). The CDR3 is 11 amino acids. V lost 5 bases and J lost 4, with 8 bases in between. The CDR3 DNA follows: TGCAGTGCTGAAGGCGGAGAGACCCAGTACTTC. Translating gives CSAEGGETQYF.

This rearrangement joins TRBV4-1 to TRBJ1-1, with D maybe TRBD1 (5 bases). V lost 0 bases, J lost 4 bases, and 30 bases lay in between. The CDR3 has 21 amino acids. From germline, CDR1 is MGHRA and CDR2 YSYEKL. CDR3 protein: CASSQEKWSSWVLGEGTEAFF. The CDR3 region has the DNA TGCGCCAGCAGCCAAGAGAAATGGAGTTCTTGGGTCTTGGGGGAAGGCACTGAAGCTTTCTTT.

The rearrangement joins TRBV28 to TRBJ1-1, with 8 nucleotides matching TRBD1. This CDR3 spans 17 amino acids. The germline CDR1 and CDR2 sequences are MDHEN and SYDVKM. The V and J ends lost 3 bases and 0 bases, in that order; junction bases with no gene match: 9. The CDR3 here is CASSFWDLQGVNTEAFF. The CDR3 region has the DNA TGTGCCAGCAGTTTTTGGGATCTACAGGGGGTGAACACTGAAGCTTTCTTT.

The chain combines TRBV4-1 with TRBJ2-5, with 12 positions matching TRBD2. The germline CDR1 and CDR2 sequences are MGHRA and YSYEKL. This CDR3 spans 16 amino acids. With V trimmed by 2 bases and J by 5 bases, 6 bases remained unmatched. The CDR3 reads CASSQTRLAGVETQYF. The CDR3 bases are TGCGCCAGCAGCCAAACCAGACTAGCGGGAGTCGAGACCCAGTACTTC.

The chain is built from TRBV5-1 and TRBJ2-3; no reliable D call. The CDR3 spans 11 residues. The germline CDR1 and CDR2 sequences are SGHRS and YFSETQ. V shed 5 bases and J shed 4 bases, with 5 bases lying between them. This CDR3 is CASSNADTQYF. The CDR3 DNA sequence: TGCGCCAGCAGTAATGCAGATACGCAGTATTTT.

The chain's CDR3 is CSAREEGRGTDTQYF. Written as DNA, the CDR3 is TGCAGTGCTAGAGAGGAGGGACGGGGCACAGATACGCAGTATTTT. The chain recombines TRBV20-1 with TRBJ2-3, with D maybe TRBD2 (6 bases). There are 15 residues in the CDR3. The V gene lost 0 bases and the J gene lost 1 base, with 11 bases spanning the gap. CDR1 and CDR2 (germline): DFQATT, SNEGSKA (reference sequence).

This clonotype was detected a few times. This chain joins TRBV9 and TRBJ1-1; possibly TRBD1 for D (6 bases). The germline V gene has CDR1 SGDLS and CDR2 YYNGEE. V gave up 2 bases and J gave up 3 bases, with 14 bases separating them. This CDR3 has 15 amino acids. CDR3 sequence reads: CASSVGAGEYTEAFF. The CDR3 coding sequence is TGTGCCAGCAGCGTGGGGGCGGGGGAGTACACTGAAGCTTTCTTT.